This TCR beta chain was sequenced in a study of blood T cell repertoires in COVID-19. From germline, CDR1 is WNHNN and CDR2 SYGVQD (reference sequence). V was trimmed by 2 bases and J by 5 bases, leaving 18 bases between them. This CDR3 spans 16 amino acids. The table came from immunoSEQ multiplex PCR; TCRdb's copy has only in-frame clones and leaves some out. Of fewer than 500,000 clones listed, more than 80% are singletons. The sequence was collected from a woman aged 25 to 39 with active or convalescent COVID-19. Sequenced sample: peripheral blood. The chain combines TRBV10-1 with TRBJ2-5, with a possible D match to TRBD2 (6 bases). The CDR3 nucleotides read TGCGCCAGCAGTGAGGGGGCCGCAGCGGGTGAGGAGACCCAGTACTTC. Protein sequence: CASSEGAAAGEETQYF.